What follows are 8 T cell receptor beta chains derived from one specimen sequenced in a study of blood T cell repertoires in COVID-19. Sequenced by immunoSEQ multiplex PCR; TCRdb stores in-frame clones only, minus some. The sample contains just over 150,000 clones, approximately 82% of which appear only once. The source material was peripheral blood. These TCRs come from a woman aged 40 to 50 with COVID-19, enrolled during active disease.

The chain uses TRBV4-1 and TRBJ2-1, with 11 bases lining up with TRBD1. V lost 4 bases, J lost 9 bases, and 5 bases stayed unmatched. The CDR3 covers 14 residues. CDR1 and CDR2 (germline): MGHRA, YSYEKL. CDR3 DNA: TGCGCCAGCAGCCCGGGGACAGGGGGAAGTGAGCAGTTCTTC. Its translation is CASSPGTGGSEQFF.

About this clone itself: Other nucleotide sequences in the sample specify the same CDR3. The chain carries TRBV7-2 and TRBJ2-7; no reliable D call. V shed 1 base and J shed 4 bases, with 11 bases lying between them. The CDR3 length is 14 residues. From germline, CDR1 is SGHTA and CDR2 FQGNSA. The CDR3 DNA reads as TGTGCCAGCAGCTTAGACCCGGGTACGTACGAGCAGTACTTC. Its protein is CASSLDPGTYEQYF.

This clone was seen once. This rearrangement joins TRBV30 to TRBJ1-5, with TRBD1 as a possible D gene (5 bases). This CDR3 has 16 amino acids. In germline, CDR1 is GTSNPN, CDR2 SVGIG (reference sequence). The V gene lost 3 bases and the J gene lost 0 bases, with 15 bases spanning the gap. The CDR3 nucleotides are TGTGCCTGGAGGGCCAGCGGGACCTATAGCAATCAGCCCCAGCATTTT. Translation gives CAWRASGTYSNQPQHF.

The chain joins TRBV7-2 to TRBJ2-5; 7 nucleotides line up with TRBD2. Germline V gene data show CDR1 as SGHTA and CDR2 as FQGNSA. The CDR3 has 15 amino acids. Germline trimming cut 0 bases from V and 2 bases from J; bases unmatched to any gene: 3. CDR3 DNA: TGTGCCAGCAGCTTAGCTGGGGGGGTACAAGAGACCCAGTACTTC. This codes for CASSLAGGVQETQYF. The full variable domain, completed using reference TRBV7-2 and TRBJ2-5, is GAGVSQSPSNKVTEKGKDVELRCDPISGHTALYWYRQSLGQGLEFLIYFQGNSAPDKSGLPSDRFSAERTGGSVSTLTIQRTQQEDSAVYLCASSLAGGVQETQYFGPGTRLLVL.

The sample holds one count of this clone. The V gene is TRBV29-1, the J gene TRBJ1-1, with D unclear. Germline V lookup: CDR1 SQVTM, CDR2 ANQGSEA. Between the trimmed V and J ends, which lost 4 bases and 4 bases, there was a span of 7 bases. The CDR3 spans 11 residues. CDR3 sequence: CSVVTGTEAFF. The DNA of the CDR3 is TGCAGCGTTGTTACGGGCACTGAAGCTTTCTTT.

The chain recombines TRBV2 with TRBJ2-2; a possible D gene is TRBD2 (6 bases). There are 16 residues in the CDR3. Germline-derived CDR1 and CDR2 are SNHLY and FYNNEI. Between the trimmed V and J ends, which lost 7 bases and 1 base, there was a span of 16 bases. CDR3 in DNA: TGTGCCAGCAAAAAAACAGCCGGGGGGAACACCGGGGAGCTGTTTTTT. Residues: CASKKTAGGNTGELFF. Drawing the rest from reference TRBV2 and TRBJ2-2, the complete variable domain is EPEVTQTPSHQVTQMGQEVILRCVPISNHLYFYWYRQILGQKVEFLVSFYNNEISEKSEIFDDQFSVERPDGSNFTLKIRSTKLEDSAMYFCASKKTAGGNTGELFFGEGSRLTVL.

The chain combines TRBV7-2 with TRBJ1-4; a possible D gene is TRBD1 (5 bases). Per the germline V gene, CDR1 is SGHTA and CDR2 is FQGNSA. CDR3 size: 16 residues. Trimming stripped 5 bases from V and 5 bases from J, with 18 bases between. The CDR3 loop is CASSLLGRQLNEKLFF. The DNA for the CDR3 is TGTGCCAGCAGCCTCCTCGGGCGACAGTTGAATGAAAAACTGTTTTTT.

The chain recombines TRBV7-3 with TRBJ1-1; TRBD1 matches 9 bases. CDR3 length equals 14 residues. V gave up 3 bases and J gave up 1 base; unmatched junction bases: 0. Germline V CDR1 and CDR2: SGHTA, FQGTGA. The CDR3 reads CASSLTGGNTEAFF. The CDR3 coding sequence is TGTGCCAGCAGCTTGACAGGGGGGAACACTGAAGCTTTCTTT.